This entry lists 24 T cell receptor beta chains sequenced from one sample in a study of shared clonotypes between healthy human individuals. Produced via immunoSEQ multiplex PCR; TCRdb's table is partial and in-frame only. The sample lists around 720,000 clones, about three quarters occurring once. Sequencing input: memory CD4+ T cells sorted from blood. The subset denotes: CD45RA-negative fraction. These receptor sequences come from a woman in her twenties or thirties in good health.

The chain uses TRBV5-6 and TRBJ2-4; either TRBD1 or TRBD2 may fit D (6 bases each). Trimming took off 7 bases at V and 2 bases at J, with 16 bases between the two ends. This CDR3 spans 15 amino acids. The germline CDR1 and CDR2 sequences are SGHDT and YYEEEE. In DNA form, the CDR3 reads TGTGCCAGCCATCTATGGGGGGCACCCAAAAACATTCAGTACTTC. This codes for CASHLWGAPKNIQYF.

This clone was seen just once. Within the sample, other DNA sequences also encode this same CDR3. The V call is TRBV18, the J call TRBJ1-5; no definite D call. Germline V CDR1 and CDR2: KGHSH, LQKENI. Trimming took off 2 bases at V and 6 bases at J, with 8 bases between the two ends. The CDR3 is 13 residues long. CDR3 residues: CASSPGVAQPQHF. In DNA form, the CDR3 reads TGTGCCAGCTCACCAGGGGTCGCTCAGCCCCAGCATTTT.

The chain links TRBV2 to TRBJ2-7; D is possibly TRBD2 (5 bases). From germline, CDR1 is SNHLY and CDR2 FYNNEI. The CDR3 covers 12 residues. V shed 6 bases and J shed 9 bases, with 15 bases lying between them. The DNA of the CDR3 is TGTGCCAGCAGGAGGGTAGGGAGCGGGCAGTACTTC. Protein product: CASRRVGSGQYF. The variable domain in full, with the rest retrieved from reference TRBV2 and TRBJ2-7, is EPEVTQTPSHQVTQMGQEVILRCVPISNHLYFYWYRQILGQKVEFLVSFYNNEISEKSEIFDDQFSVERPDGSNFTLKIRSTKLEDSAMYFCASRRVGSGQYFGPGTRLTVT.

This clone was found a few times. The chain has TRBV6-6 and TRBJ1-2; no reliable D call. The CDR3 is made up of 15 amino acids. The V gene lost 2 bases and the J gene lost 0 bases, with 10 bases spanning the gap. Germline CDR1 reads MNHNY; CDR2 reads SVGAGI (reference sequence). Here the CDR3 DNA reads TGTGCCAGCAGTTACAGGCAGGAAACTAACTATGGCTACACCTTC. Its translation is CASSYRQETNYGYTF.

The V and J genes are TRBV7-2 and TRBJ1-1; D not certain. This CDR3 region has 14 residues. With 2 bases removed from V and 1 base from J, the gap between germline ends came to 8 bases. Germline CDR1 is SGHTA and CDR2 is FQGNSA. The CDR3 reads CASSLFDTNTEAFF. The CDR3 DNA sequence: TGTGCCAGCAGCTTATTCGACACGAACACTGAAGCTTTCTTT. The full variable domain, rest sourced from reference TRBV7-2 and TRBJ1-1, is GAGVSQSPSNKVTEKGKDVELRCDPISGHTALYWYRQSLGQGLEFLIYFQGNSAPDKSGLPSDRFSAERTGGSVSTLTIQRTQQEDSAVYLCASSLFDTNTEAFFGQGTRLTVV.

This clone was picked up many times. The chain carries TRBV20-1 and TRBJ2-5; maybe TRBD1 (5 bases). In germline, CDR1 is DFQATT, CDR2 SNEGSKA (reference sequence). Deletions cut 5 bases from V and 9 bases from J, with 13 bases between. The CDR3 totals 11 residues. Here the CDR3 reads CSAENLGAQYF. CDR3 DNA: TGCAGTGCTGAAAATCTAGGGGCCCAGTACTTC.

The V and J genes are TRBV2 and TRBJ1-5, with D unresolved. The CDR3 totals 13 residues. Germline V gene lookup returns CDR1 SNHLY and CDR2 FYNNEI. V lost 7 bases, J lost 4 bases, and 11 bases lay in between. CDR3 in DNA: TGTGCCAGCAATCGGGAAGCGAATCAGCCCCAGCATTTT. This sequence encodes CASNREANQPQHF.

CDR3: CASSPGEGGGYTF. CDR3 DNA sequence: TGTGCCAGCTCACCTGGGGAAGGAGGTGGCTACACCTTC. The chain combines TRBV18 with TRBJ1-2; no definite D call. CDR1 is KGHSH, CDR2 LQKENI, per germline. This CDR3 is built from 13 residues. Trimming took off 3 bases at V and 7 bases at J, with 12 bases between the two ends.

The chain uses TRBV27 and TRBJ1-5, with a weak D call TRBD1 (6 bases). The CDR3 length is 15 residues. V lost 5 bases and J 3 bases, leaving 14 bases between the germline ends. CDR1 and CDR2 from the germline V gene are MNHEY and SMNVEV (reference sequence). CDR3 sequence: CASSPQGWVNQPQHF. Here the CDR3 DNA reads TGTGCCAGCAGTCCACAGGGATGGGTCAATCAGCCCCAGCATTTT.

The chain combines TRBV27 with TRBJ1-1, with D hard to call. V was clipped by 5 bases and J by 0 bases, with 13 bases between them. The length of the CDR3 is 15 residues. Germline V gives CDR1 MNHEY, CDR2 SMNVEV (reference sequence). The CDR3 is CASSPSVTMNTEAFF. The CDR3 region has the DNA TGTGCCAGCAGTCCCTCCGTAACCATGAACACTGAAGCTTTCTTT.

In this sample, this clone turned up once. The chain links TRBV11-2 to TRBJ1-1; D uncertain. There are 16 residues in the CDR3. CDR1 is SGHAT, CDR2 FQNNGV, per germline. The V end lost 0 bases, the J end lost 1 base, and 12 bases lay between the germline ends. CDR3: CASSLDFARKNTEAFF. The CDR3 DNA follows: TGTGCCAGCAGCTTAGATTTCGCCAGAAAGAACACTGAAGCTTTCTTT.

This clone has only one observation. The chain recombines TRBV7-9 with TRBJ2-7; D unresolved. Germline CDR1 is SEHNR and CDR2 is FQNEAQ (reference sequence). This CDR3 is built from 13 residues. Trimming removed 4 bases from V and 5 bases from J, with 12 bases in between. The CDR3 reads CASSCLGCHEQYF. The CDR3 DNA reads TGTGCCAGCAGCTGCCTCGGGTGCCACGAGCAGTACTTC. The full variable domain, completed using reference TRBV7-9 and TRBJ2-7, is DTGVSQNPRHKITKRGQNVTFRCDPISEHNRLYWYRQTLGQGPEFLTYFQNEAQLEKSRLLSDRFSAERPKGSFSTLEIQRTEQGDSAMYLCASSCLGCHEQYFGPGTRLTVT.

At least ten counts were recorded for this clone. The genes are TRBV5-6 and TRBJ2-1; 14 nucleotides match TRBD2. The J segment lost 1 base and the V segment lost 3 bases, leaving 6 bases of the junction unmatched. CDR3 length: 18 residues. CDR1 is SGHDT and CDR2 is YYEEEE in the germline V gene. The chain's CDR3 is CASSSFRLAGGSYNEQFF. DNA for the CDR3: TGTGCCAGCAGCTCCTTCCGACTAGCGGGAGGGTCCTACAATGAGCAGTTCTTC.

The chain links TRBV4-2 to TRBJ1-1; D remains unclear. In germline, CDR1 is LGHNA, CDR2 YNFKEQ. The germline V and J ends were trimmed by 3 bases and 4 bases, with 12 bases remaining between them. CDR3 length equals 14 residues. This CDR3 reads CASSHDVGGTEAFF. The DNA of the CDR3 is TGTGCCAGCAGCCACGACGTAGGAGGCACTGAAGCTTTCTTT.

V gene TRBV28 combines with J gene TRBJ2-1; 15 positions match TRBD2. CDR1 MDHEN and CDR2 SYDVKM come from the germline V gene. CDR3 length equals 18 residues. Unmatched junction bases numbered 15, after V lost 6 bases and J lost 9 bases. The CDR3 region is CASREGTSGRNKRGEQFF. In DNA, the CDR3 is TGTGCCAGCAGAGAAGGGACTAGCGGGAGGAATAAACGGGGTGAGCAGTTCTTC.

CDR3 loop: CASRGRRNSGNTIYF. The CDR3 DNA reads TGTGCCAGCAGGGGCAGGAGAAACTCTGGAAACACCATATATTTT. V is TRBV27 and J is TRBJ1-3; D is ambiguous. This CDR3 contains 15 residues. Germline CDR1 MNHEY, CDR2 SMNVEV (reference sequence). V lost 6 bases to trimming and J lost 0 bases, with 12 bases between them.

V gene TRBV27 combines with J gene TRBJ1-2; possibly TRBD1 for D (6 bases). Germline V CDR1 and CDR2: MNHEY, SMNVEV (reference sequence). The CDR3 runs to 15 residues. Deletions cut 6 bases from V and 5 bases from J, with 19 bases between. CDR3 sequence (DNA): TGTGCCAGCAGCCTAGGGGGGAATTCACCTTATGGCTACACCTTC. This encodes CASSLGGNSPYGYTF.

This clone was observed many times. The chain uses TRBV29-1 and TRBJ2-7; TRBD2 matches 16 bases. V lost 4 bases and J lost 7; bases outside the gene matches: 4. From germline, CDR1 is SQVTM and CDR2 ANQGSEA. The CDR3 is made up of 14 amino acids. For the CDR3, the DNA is TGCAGCGTTGCCGGGACTAGCGGGAGGGGTGAGCAGTACTTC. It encodes CSVAGTSGRGEQYF.

V usage is TRBV9 and J usage is TRBJ2-7, with D tentatively TRBD1 (5 bases). This CDR3 comprises 14 residues. In germline, CDR1 is SGDLS, CDR2 YYNGEE. V lost 1 base to trimming and J lost 2 bases, with 10 bases between them. The CDR3 sequence: CASSVSGLAYEQYF. The CDR3 DNA reads TGTGCCAGCAGCGTATCAGGGTTGGCCTACGAGCAGTACTTC.

The rearrangement links TRBV5-1 to TRBJ2-3, with D unclear. This CDR3 has 15 residues. Germline V gene lookup returns CDR1 SGHRS and CDR2 YFSETQ. V was pared by 0 bases and J by 3 bases, with 11 bases between. In DNA, the CDR3 is TGCGCCAGCAGCTTGGCTGGGATTAAGACAGATACGCAGTATTTT. Translation gives CASSLAGIKTDTQYF.

The chain couples TRBV28 to TRBJ1-2; 7 positions agree with TRBD1. J lost 1 base, V lost 6 bases, and 5 bases had no gene match. This CDR3 is 14 amino acids long. The germline CDR1 and CDR2 sequences are MDHEN and SYDVKM. The CDR3, as DNA: TGTGCCAGCAGCCCTGGACAGGTTAACTATGGCTACACCTTC. Its protein product is CASSPGQVNYGYTF.

The chain joins TRBV9 to TRBJ2-2; TRBD2 might be the D (5 bases). The CDR3 extends over 19 amino acids. Germline-derived CDR1 and CDR2 are SGDLS and YYNGEE. V lost 3 bases, J lost 0 bases, and 21 bases lay in between. CDR3 amino acids: CASSATLASQHPNTGELFF. The CDR3 bases are TGTGCCAGCAGCGCTACCCTAGCCTCACAGCATCCGAACACCGGGGAGCTGTTTTTT.

The rearrangement uses TRBV5-4 and TRBJ2-7, with a tentative D call TRBD2 (5 bases). The V gene's germline CDR1 is SGHNT and CDR2 YYREEE (reference sequence). Between the trimmed V and J ends, which lost 4 bases and 2 bases, there was a span of 16 bases. The CDR3 contains 15 residues. The CDR3 DNA is TGTGCCAGCAGCCTCGGAGGTGGGAGCCCCTACGAGCAGTACTTC. It codes for CASSLGGGSPYEQYF.

V and J are TRBV7-9 and TRBJ2-1; D unclear. V lost 5 bases, J lost 3 bases, and 11 bases lay in between. The CDR3 totals 14 residues. Germline V gene data show CDR1 as SEHNR and CDR2 as FQNEAQ (reference sequence). This CDR3 is CASSPYRRYNEQFF. The CDR3 DNA sequence: TGTGCCAGCAGCCCTTATCGCCGCTACAATGAGCAGTTCTTC.